The 14 T cell receptor beta chains below all came from one sample that was sequenced in a study of T cell changes during pregnancy in multiple sclerosis. Profiling relied on immunoSEQ multiplex PCR, and the TCRdb table lists in-frame clones only, not all of them. The sample yields over 50,000 clones, 88% seen once. The sample was peripheral blood, taken in the first trimester of pregnancy. These receptors were obtained from a female donor with multiple sclerosis, enrolled in a pregnancy study.

The rearrangement joins TRBV28 to TRBJ2-7; 12 nucleotides agree with TRBD2. With V trimmed by 10 bases and J by 2 bases, 3 bases remained unmatched. The CDR3 totals 13 residues. Germline CDR1 and CDR2: MDHEN and SYDVKM. CDR3 sequence reads: CATGLAGPYEQYF. The CDR3 region has the DNA TGTGCCACCGGACTAGCGGGACCCTACGAGCAGTACTTC.

In DNA form, the CDR3 reads TGTGCCAGCAGCTTGGAGCAGGTTAACTATGGCTACACCTTC. It specifies CASSLEQVNYGYTF. This chain links TRBV5-6 with TRBJ1-2, with no clear D. Germline lookup yields CDR1 SGHDT and CDR2 YYEEEE. Trimming pared 0 bases from V and 1 base from J, leaving 7 bases between. CDR3 length: 14 residues.

This chain connects TRBV6-5 to TRBJ2-4; D is undetermined. The CDR3 spans 15 residues. Germline V gene sequence: CDR1 MNHEY, CDR2 SVGAGI. The V and J ends lost 5 bases and 0 bases respectively, with 11 bases between them. This CDR3 is CASSTVVRAKNIQYF. The CDR3 region has the DNA TGTGCCAGCAGTACGGTCGTTAGAGCCAAAAACATTCAGTACTTC.

V and J are TRBV7-9 and TRBJ1-2; unclear D gene. Germline-derived CDR1 and CDR2 are SEHNR and FQNEAQ (reference sequence). CDR3 length equals 14 residues. Trimming cost V 1 base and J 7 bases, with 13 bases left between them. Here the CDR3 DNA reads TGTGCCAGCAGCTTAGACAGAAGGTTTGGTGGCTACACCTTC. Residues: CASSLDRRFGGYTF.

The V call is TRBV5-4, the J call TRBJ1-2; D uncertain. CDR3 length: 13 amino acids. Per germline, CDR1 SGHNT and CDR2 YYREEE (reference sequence). Trimming left V 0 bases short and J 3 bases short, with 6 bases between. CDR3 protein: CASSLEQYYGYTF. DNA for the CDR3: TGTGCCAGCAGCTTGGAACAGTACTATGGCTACACCTTC. Combining the CDR3 with reference TRBV5-4 and TRBJ1-2 gives the whole variable domain ETGVTQSPTHLIKTRGQQVTLRCSSQSGHNTVSWYQQALGQGPQFIFQYYREEENGRGNFPPRFSGLQFPNYSSELNVNALELDDSALYLCASSLEQYYGYTFGSGTRLTVV.

The chain carries TRBV19 and TRBJ2-5; 8 positions match TRBD2. V trimming: 2 bases; J trimming: 3 bases; junction bases outside the gene matches: 2. Germline values: CDR1 LNHDA, CDR2 SQIVND (reference sequence). The CDR3 contains 14 residues. The CDR3 DNA sequence: TGTGCCAGTAGTATAATGGGACTAGAAGAGACCCAGTACTTC. It translates to CASSIMGLEETQYF.

The chain joins TRBV5-6 to TRBJ2-1, with TRBD2 identical over 12 bases. CDR1 SGHDT and CDR2 YYEEEE come from the germline V gene. The length of the CDR3 is 15 residues. Trimming took 2 bases from V and 9 from J; bases not matched to a gene: 6. In DNA, the CDR3 is TGTGCCAGCAGCTTCGGACTAGCGGGATCAAGTGAGCAGTTCTTC. Translated, it gives CASSFGLAGSSEQFF. Complete variable domain (other parts from reference TRBV5-6 and TRBJ2-1): DAGVTQSPTHLIKTRGQQVTLRCSPKSGHDTVSWYQQALGQGPQFIFQYYEEEERQRGNFPDRFSGHQFPNYSSELNVNALLLGDSALYLCASSFGLAGSSEQFFGPGTRLTVL.

The chain joins TRBV2 to TRBJ2-7, with a possible D match to TRBD1 (6 bases). The CDR3 length is 12 residues. Trimming shortened V by 7 bases and J by 2 bases, and 9 bases separated the two germline ends. CDR1 SNHLY and CDR2 FYNNEI come from the germline V gene. CDR3 loop: CASTGAPYEQYF. CDR3 nucleotides: TGTGCCAGCACAGGGGCTCCCTACGAGCAGTACTTC.

The chain has TRBV6-6 and TRBJ2-5; TRBD2 matches at 7 bases. The CDR3 covers 14 residues. Germline trimming cut 5 bases from V and 4 bases from J; bases unmatched to any gene: 7. Germline values: CDR1 MNHNY, CDR2 SVGAGI (reference sequence). CDR3 protein: CASSGTGGGETQYF. The CDR3 DNA reads TGTGCCAGCAGTGGAACGGGGGGTGGAGAGACCCAGTACTTC.

The chain combines TRBV9 with TRBJ2-3; 7 bases line up with TRBD2. The V gene's germline CDR1 is SGDLS and CDR2 YYNGEE. The CDR3 length is 15 residues. The trim removed 6 bases at V and 2 bases at J, leaving 9 bases unmatched. In DNA, the CDR3 is TGTGCCAGCACCGTCGGGACTACAGTCACAGATACGCAGTATTTT. Protein sequence: CASTVGTTVTDTQYF. The whole variable domain, remainder taken from reference TRBV9 and TRBJ2-3, is DSGVTQTPKHLITATGQRVTLRCSPRSGDLSVYWYQQSLDQGLQFLIQYYNGEERAKGNILERFSAQQFPDLHSELNLSSLELGDSALYFCASTVGTTVTDTQYFGPGTRLTVL.

The V and J genes are TRBV11-2 and TRBJ1-5; no reliable D call. Germline lookup yields CDR1 SGHAT and CDR2 FQNNGV. This CDR3 has 17 amino acids. The V end lost 4 bases, the J end lost 3 bases, and 19 bases lay between the germline ends. CDR3 amino acids: CASSSPRERSANQPQHF. The CDR3 nucleotides are TGTGCCAGCAGCTCCCCGCGCGAGAGGAGCGCCAATCAGCCCCAGCATTTT.

This rearrangement joins TRBV7-9 to TRBJ2-3, with 10 bases aligning to TRBD2. In germline, CDR1 is SEHNR, CDR2 FQNEAQ (reference sequence). The V segment lost 5 bases and the J segment 2 bases; nucleotides outside the gene matches: 10. There are 17 residues in the CDR3. The CDR3 spells CASSPQGLALNTDTQYF. The CDR3, as DNA: TGTGCCAGCAGCCCACAGGGACTAGCGCTTAACACAGATACGCAGTATTTT.

This rearrangement joins TRBV5-4 to TRBJ2-7, with 12 bases fitting TRBD2. J gave up 4 bases and V 0 bases, and 2 bases lay outside the gene matches. Germline V CDR1 and CDR2: SGHNT, YYREEE (reference sequence). The CDR3 length is 15 residues. DNA of the CDR3: TGTGCCAGCAGCTTGGGACTAGCGGGAGAATACGAGCAGTACTTC. This sequence encodes CASSLGLAGEYEQYF.

Here the CDR3 reads CAWTTVRGSYEQYF. CDR3 nucleotide sequence: TGTGCCTGGACTACGGTTAGGGGATCCTACGAGCAGTACTTC. The V and J genes are TRBV30 and TRBJ2-7; tentatively, D is TRBD1 (5 bases). Germline V lookup: CDR1 GTSNPN, CDR2 SVGIG (reference sequence). The length of the CDR3 is 14 residues. V dropped 4 bases and J dropped 1 base, with 14 bases sitting between them.